The 5 T cell receptor beta chains presented below share a single source sample, sequenced in a study of T cells in Graves' hyperthyroidism and ophthalmopathy. RNA transcripts gave rise to amplified TCR beta CDR3 regions. With the HTBI primer set, the TCR CDR3 went through a first round of RT-PCR. TCRdb reanalysed the multiplex PCR reads using MiXCR and keeps one entry per CDR3 protein. This table has approximately 570,000 distinct CDR3 sequences, about 20% appearing once. The sequenced sample was blood. Every receptor here comes from a man aged 40-49 years with Graves' ophthalmopathy.

This clonotype was seen more than once but under ten times. The CDR3 here is CASSLLEQGGTEQFF. For the CDR3, the DNA is TGCGCCAGCAGCTTGTTGGAGCAGGGAGGAACTGAGCAGTTCTTC. This sequence joins TRBV5-1 and TRBJ2-1; perhaps TRBD2 as D (6 bases). V was pared by 1 base and J by 9 bases, with 17 bases between. The length of the CDR3 is 15 residues. Germline V CDR1 and CDR2: SGHRS, YFSETQ. Looking up the rest from reference TRBV5-1 and TRBJ2-1 gives the full variable domain: KAGVTQTPRYLIKTRGQQVTLSCSPISGHRSVSWYQQTPGQGLQFLFEYFSETQRNKGNFPGRFSGRQFSNSRSEMNVSTLELGDSALYLCASSLLEQGGTEQFFGPGTRLTVL.

This clonotype was seen at least ten times. The chain has TRBV2 and TRBJ2-2; 7 bases line up with TRBD1. Germline loops: CDR1 SNHLY, CDR2 FYNNEI. This CDR3 spans 14 amino acids. V trimming: 8 bases; J trimming: 6 bases; junction bases outside the gene matches: 9. CDR3 region: CASAKQGQAGELFF. The CDR3 region has the DNA TGTGCCAGCGCCAAACAGGGGCAGGCCGGGGAGCTGTTTTTT.

The chain joins TRBV11-2 to TRBJ2-1; 8 bases agree with TRBD2. V was pared by 8 bases and J by 3 bases, with 15 bases of the junction left unmatched. The germline V gene encodes CDR1 SGHAT and CDR2 FQNNGV. CDR3 length: 17 residues. The CDR3 loop is CASGYPPTGTSYNEQFF. CDR3 nucleotides: TGTGCCAGCGGATACCCCCCTACCGGGACTAGCTACAATGAGCAGTTCTTC.

This clonotype was counted at least ten times. V usage is TRBV30 and J usage is TRBJ2-2; D gene ambiguous. This CDR3 has 13 amino acids. The germline V gene encodes CDR1 GTSNPN and CDR2 SVGIG (reference sequence). V was shortened by 0 bases and J by 5 bases, with 7 bases between the two germline ends. CDR3 loop: CAWSVRWTGELFF. Written as DNA, the CDR3 is TGTGCCTGGAGTGTACGGTGGACCGGGGAGCTGTTTTTT. Looking up the rest from reference TRBV30 and TRBJ2-2 gives the full variable domain: SQTIHQWPATLVQPVGSPLSLECTVEGTSNPNLYWYRQAAGRGLQLLFYSVGIGQISSEVPQNLSASRPQDRQFILSSKKLLLSDSGFYLCAWSVRWTGELFFGEGSRLTVL.

The table lists this clonotype with a few counts. V usage is TRBV29-1 and J usage is TRBJ2-4, with D perhaps matching TRBD1 (6 bases). CDR1 is SQVTM, CDR2 ANQGSEA, per germline. This CDR3 is built from 15 residues. V was cut by 2 bases and J by 3 bases, with 14 bases left in between. The CDR3 bases are TGCAGCGTTGAAAGGGCCGCCAGGGGCAAAAACATTCAGTACTTC. This sequence encodes CSVERAARGKNIQYF.